A selection of T cell receptor beta chains follows, all from one sample in a study of CD8+ T cells in alopecia areata. Generated by immunoSEQ multiplex PCR, the TCRdb table keeps only in-frame clones and is missing some. The table lists 150,000 to 200,000 clones, roughly 70% of them singletons, with 1.3% in the top ten. Sequenced here: CD4+ T cells sorted from blood, sampled at approximately week 50, from a patient treated with tofacitinib. The receptors stem from a human donor with alopecia areata. CDR3s include the opening cysteine and the closing phenylalanine or tryptophan. Each record gives: CDR3 protein, CDR3 DNA, D gene, V gene, J gene, clone size. A D gene is named only where the DNA matches it firmly. Clone size is not always given. Where it is, it says once, few, many or a class for expanded clones.

CASSLGSGRPYEQYF	TGTGCCAGCAGCTTAGGCTCAGGGCGCCCCTACGAGCAGTACTTC	NA	TRBV7-6	TRBJ2-7	NA
CASSLGPSSNSPLHF	TGTGCCAGCAGCCTCGGTCCGTCATCAAATTCACCCCTCCACTTT	NA	TRBV6-5	TRBJ1-6	NA
CSVANVPSSYEQYF	TGCAGCGTTGCCAACGTTCCTAGCTCCTACGAGCAGTACTTC	NA	TRBV29-1	TRBJ2-7	NA
CASREVGVSDTQYF	TGTGCCAGCAGAGAGGTCGGGGTTTCAGATACGCAGTATTTT	NA	TRBV2	TRBJ2-3	few
CASSLAEETQYF	TGTGCCAGCAGTTTAGCGGAAGAGACCCAGTACTTC	NA	TRBV27	TRBJ2-5	NA
CASSEIGGRMTEAFF	TGTGCCAGCAGTGAGATTGGCGGTAGAATGACTGAAGCTTTCTTT	NA	TRBV25-1	TRBJ1-1	NA
CASSYEWGSEQYF	TGTGCCAGCAGTTACGAATGGGGGAGCGAGCAGTACTTC	NA	TRBV6-5	TRBJ2-7	once
CSVDARGPGGYTF	TGCAGCGTTGATGCCAGGGGACCAGGTGGCTACACCTTC	NA	TRBV29-1	TRBJ1-2	NA
CAWSVSLFAEAFF	TGTGCCTGGAGTGTAAGCCTTTTCGCTGAAGCTTTCTTT	NA	TRBV30	TRBJ1-1	NA
CATSRDQGIPPLHF	TGTGCCACCAGCAGAGACCAGGGGATCCCACCCCTCCACTTT	NA	TRBV15	TRBJ1-6	NA
CASSSGKAVQETQYF	TGTGCCAGCAGTTCGGGAAAGGCGGTACAAGAGACCCAGTACTTC	NA	TRBV27	TRBJ2-5	NA
CSVTQPRPESPYEQYF	TGCAGCGTTACCCAACCGAGGCCCGAATCCCCCTACGAGCAGTACTTC	NA	TRBV29-1	TRBJ2-7	NA
CAWSFRGVNGYTF	TGTGCCTGGAGTTTTAGGGGAGTAAATGGCTACACCTTC	NA	TRBV30	TRBJ1-2	NA
CASSPDRGRTYEQYF	TGCGCCAGCAGCCCGGACAGGGGCAGAACCTACGAGCAGTACTTC	TRBD1	TRBV5-1	TRBJ2-7	once
CASSPKRLQGSDEQYF	TGTGCCAGCAGCCCGAAACGTTTACAGGGTAGCGACGAGCAGTACTTC	NA	TRBV7-9	TRBJ2-7	NA
CASSLAVPTDTQYF	TGTGCCAGCAGTCTAGCAGTACCCACAGATACGCAGTATTTT	NA	TRBV14	TRBJ2-3	once
CSVEPTRGYTF	TGCAGCGTTGAACCCACGCGGGGCTACACCTTC	NA	TRBV29-1	TRBJ1-2	once
CAWSVLGTTGTDTQYF	TGTGCCTGGAGTGTACTGGGGACCACGGGCACAGATACGCAGTATTTT	NA	TRBV30	TRBJ2-3	NA
CASSQERGGDGYTF	TGCGCCAGCAGCCAAGAAAGGGGAGGAGACGGCTACACCTTC	NA	TRBV4-3	TRBJ1-2	NA
CASSTGTTRYEQYF	TGTGCCAGTAGCACCGGGACTACCCGATACGAGCAGTACTTC	TRBD2	TRBV19	TRBJ2-7	NA
CASSITGTGHPNTQYF	TGTGCCAGCAGCATCACCGGGACAGGGCATCCGAATACGCAGTATTTT	TRBD1	TRBV7-3	TRBJ2-3	NA
CSISDRDSNQPQHF	TGCAGCATCTCGGACAGGGATAGCAATCAGCCCCAGCATTTT	TRBD1	TRBV29-1	TRBJ1-5	NA
CASSWDRGSGYTF	TGTGCCAGCAGTTGGGACAGGGGTTCTGGCTACACCTTC	TRBD1	TRBV28	TRBJ1-2	once
CASSQEWLETQYF	TGTGCCAGCAGTCAGGAGTGGTTGGAGACCCAGTACTTC	NA	TRBV27	TRBJ2-5	NA